This TCR beta chain was found in a study of blood T cell repertoires in COVID-19 (dated by TCRdb to between 2020 and 2021). Context from the whole study: Samples from collaborators originated in the United States, Italy and Spain and spanned both the acute and convalescent phases of COVID-19. Samples were obtained from the ongoing ImmuneRACE study (first 160 participants) and from about 1,300 subjects provided by 6 global collaborators. The prospective study material was composed of cDNA or gDNA derived from T cells, B-cell-depleted T cells, or PBMCs. Where available, HLA class I and class II types were obtained from metadata supplied by the sample provider rather than from assay-based typing. Subjects who had been exposed to COVID-19, were actively infected with it, or had recovered from it provided the deeply sampled blood TCRbeta repertoires that made up the dataset. Sample metadata almost always included a de-identified subject ID, COVID-19 status, age in years and sex. The repertoires were released in a freely available public database meant as a resource for research on the immune response to SARS-CoV-2.

TCRbeta CDR3 regions were amplified from genomic DNA by means of the immunoSEQ Assay, a bias-controlled multiplex PCR. Under the source paper's analysis protocol: Within the assay, amplification of reference gene primers was used to estimate how many nucleated cells each sample contained. To quantify the absolute abundance of each unique TCRbeta CDR3 rearrangement, sequence reads were collapsed and filtered. For each sample, productive Simpson clonality was calculated by taking the square root of Simpson's diversity index across productive rearrangements. TCRdb retrieved this table from immuneACCESS and kept in-frame rearrangements only. Not all clones are present; in checked studies, unresolved V genes account for under half, and no reason is known for the remainder. Clone size and V and J calls were adopted from that table, with D and trimming inferred from the DNA. This sample holds about 52,000 clones; about nine tenths were observed only once. The ten most abundant clones make up 7.5% to 10% of the sample.

The collaborating institutions used their own protocols to collect whole blood in K2EDTA tubes. For TCRbeta analysis, collaborator samples were shipped as frozen whole blood, as isolated PBMCs, or as DNA extracted from either sample type. As for this clone: What this receptor recognizes is not known. No clone much larger than this one lies a single base away; base qualities are absent.

The CDR1 and CDR2 encoded by the germline V gene (reference sequence) are SEHNR and FQNEAQ. From cysteine to phenylalanine, the CDR3 is 14 amino acids long. The entry retains the CDR3 DNA only, 42 bases that are in frame from base 1. The V end loses 3 bases and the J end loses 6 bases, and a stretch of 15 bases separates them. General findings and caveats noted by the study authors: Clinical and demographic metadata were provided uncurated, with the amount varying by source and participant.

Recombination connected TRBV7-9 to TRBJ2-7; the D gene lacks a confident call. Material: peripheral blood. The source of this sequence is a man older than 75 with active or convalescent COVID-19. The CDR3 region reads CASSFGQAVPEQYF. The nucleotides read TGTGCCAGCAGCTTTGGGCAGGCCGTCCCCGAGCAGTACTTC.